These 29 T cell receptor beta chains were all obtained from the same sample, sequenced in a study of OX40 agonist ivuxolimab in advanced cancers. Profiled with immunoSEQ multiplex PCR; TCRdb holds only in-frame clones, not every one. The sample lists about 94,000 clones, roughly 94% seen once, with about 0.17% in the top ten. Sequenced here: CD4+ or CD8+ T cells sorted from blood, sampled in a trial of the OX40 agonist ivuxolimab. The source of these receptors is an adult with an advanced solid tumor such as melanoma, head and neck, liver or kidney cancer.

The V gene is TRBV7-2, the J gene TRBJ1-6, with D perhaps matching TRBD1 (5 bases). Trimming stripped 7 bases from V and 5 bases from J, with 12 bases between. Germline CDR1 is SGHTA and CDR2 is FQGNSA. The CDR3 runs 14 residues. This CDR3 is CASTSAGNNSPLHF. The CDR3 DNA is TGTGCCAGCACCTCTGCAGGGAATAATTCACCCCTCCACTTT.

J is TRBJ2-2 and V is TRBV7-2; 15 positions match TRBD2. The CDR3 has 18 amino acids. Germline CDR1 and CDR2: SGHTA and FQGNSA. The J segment lost 4 bases and the V segment lost 5 bases, leaving 8 bases of the junction unmatched. In DNA form, the CDR3 reads TGTGCCAGCAGCACAGGACTAGCGGGGGGGCCGGGCACCGGGGAGCTGTTTTTT. Translation: CASSTGLAGGPGTGELFF. Combining the CDR3 with reference TRBV7-2 and TRBJ2-2 gives the whole variable domain GAGVSQSPSNKVTEKGKDVELRCDPISGHTALYWYRQSLGQGLEFLIYFQGNSAPDKSGLPSDRFSAERTGGSVSTLTIQRTQQEDSAVYLCASSTGLAGGPGTGELFFGEGSRLTVL.

The V and J genes are TRBV2 and TRBJ1-6, with D hard to call. The CDR3 runs to 9 residues. V lost 5 bases, J lost 10 bases, and 0 bases lay in between. Germline assignment: CDR1 SNHLY and CDR2 FYNNEI. CDR3 sequence reads: CASSSPLHF. CDR3 DNA sequence: TGTGCCAGCAGTTCACCCCTCCACTTT.

The chain is built from TRBV5-1 and TRBJ1-5; D is unclear. This CDR3 region has 14 residues. CDR1 SGHRS and CDR2 YFSETQ come from the germline V gene. V lost 0 bases and J 3 bases, leaving 7 bases between the germline ends. CDR3 DNA sequence: TGCGCCAGCAGCTTGGGAGGACCCAATCAGCCCCAGCATTTT. Encoded protein: CASSLGGPNQPQHF. Complete variable domain (other parts from reference TRBV5-1 and TRBJ1-5): KAGVTQTPRYLIKTRGQQVTLSCSPISGHRSVSWYQQTPGQGLQFLFEYFSETQRNKGNFPGRFSGRQFSNSRSEMNVSTLELGDSALYLCASSLGGPNQPQHFGDGTRLSIL.

The J gene is TRBJ1-2, the V gene TRBV28, with TRBD1 matching 11 bases. The CDR3 is 13 residues long. With 5 bases clipped from V and 8 bases from J, the junction kept 4 bases outside the gene matches. In germline, CDR1 is MDHEN, CDR2 SYDVKM. The CDR3 region is CASSGTGGWGYTF. In DNA, the CDR3 is TGTGCCAGCAGTGGGACAGGGGGATGGGGCTACACCTTC.

The chain carries TRBV28 and TRBJ1-2; D is ambiguous. The V end was cut by 2 bases, the J end by 0 bases, with 10 bases between. CDR1 MDHEN and CDR2 SYDVKM come from the germline V gene. The CDR3 covers 15 residues. The CDR3 sequence is CASSLPALTNYGYTF. CDR3 DNA: TGTGCCAGCAGTTTACCCGCTTTAACTAACTATGGCTACACCTTC.

The chain has TRBV6-5 and TRBJ1-3; no definite D call. The CDR3 consists of 15 residues. V lost 7 bases, J lost 1 base, and 14 bases lay in between. Germline loops: CDR1 MNHEY, CDR2 SVGAGI. CDR3 region: CASTGSGISGNTIYF. The CDR3 bases are TGTGCCAGCACCGGATCGGGGATTTCTGGAAACACCATATATTTT.

The chain joins TRBV19 to TRBJ2-1, with 11 positions matching TRBD2. Germline CDR1 is LNHDA and CDR2 is SQIVND (reference sequence). V gave up 6 bases and J gave up 5 bases; unmatched junction bases: 6. This CDR3 is 15 amino acids long. For the CDR3, the DNA is TGTGCCAGTAGGCCAGGACTAGCGGGTCACAATGAGCAGTTCTTC. Residues: CASRPGLAGHNEQFF. The whole variable domain, filled in from reference TRBV19 and TRBJ2-1, reads DGGITQSPKYLFRKEGQNVTLSCEQNLNHDAMYWYRQDPGQGLRLIYYSQIVNDFQKGDIAEGYSVSREKKESFPLTVTSAQKNPTAFYLCASRPGLAGHNEQFFGPGTRLTVL.

The chain joins TRBV5-4 to TRBJ2-1; D is unclear. The CDR3 covers 15 residues. The germline V gene encodes CDR1 SGHNT and CDR2 YYREEE (reference sequence). V lost 5 bases and J lost 1, with 13 bases in between. This CDR3 reads CASSSLGGSYNEQFF. As DNA, the CDR3 is TGTGCCAGCAGTTCGCTCGGCGGTTCCTACAATGAGCAGTTCTTC. Full variable domain (missing parts from reference TRBV5-4 and TRBJ2-1): ETGVTQSPTHLIKTRGQQVTLRCSSQSGHNTVSWYQQALGQGPQFIFQYYREEENGRGNFPPRFSGLQFPNYSSELNVNALELDDSALYLCASSSLGGSYNEQFFGPGTRLTVL.

The chain joins TRBV6-5 to TRBJ1-6, with 9 bases aligning to TRBD1. CDR1 is MNHEY and CDR2 is SVGAGI in the germline V gene. Trimming cost V 5 bases and J 8 bases; bases outside gene matches: 4. The CDR3 contains 14 residues. The CDR3 reads CASSTDRGDSPLHF. CDR3 bases: TGTGCCAGCAGTACCGACAGGGGGGATTCACCCCTCCACTTT.

The chain combines TRBV19 with TRBJ2-7; TRBD2 is a possible D gene (6 bases). Germline V gene sequence: CDR1 LNHDA, CDR2 SQIVND (reference sequence). The CDR3 contains 15 residues. Trimming cost V 3 bases and J 4 bases, with 16 bases left between them. The CDR3 DNA is TGTGCCAGTAGTATTATCGGGGGAAGGGCTTACGAGCAGTACTTC. Translating it yields CASSIIGGRAYEQYF. The whole variable domain, remainder taken from reference TRBV19 and TRBJ2-7, is DGGITQSPKYLFRKEGQNVTLSCEQNLNHDAMYWYRQDPGQGLRLIYYSQIVNDFQKGDIAEGYSVSREKKESFPLTVTSAQKNPTAFYLCASSIIGGRAYEQYFGPGTRLTVT.

This CDR3 reads CASSEDRGTDTQYF. The CDR3 coding sequence is TGTGCCAGCAGCGAAGACAGGGGCACAGATACGCAGTATTTT. This chain uses TRBV7-2 with TRBJ2-3; TRBD1 agrees at 7 bases. The CDR3 spans 14 residues. V was clipped by 5 bases and J by 1 base; unmatched bases: 3. Looked up from germline, CDR1 is SGHTA and CDR2 is FQGNSA.

This clone came up once. The V gene is TRBV7-9, the J gene TRBJ2-6; D possibly uses TRBD1 or TRBD2 (5 bases each). The CDR3 totals 17 residues. With 5 bases removed from V and 3 bases from J, the gap between germline ends came to 17 bases. CDR1 and CDR2 from the germline V gene are SEHNR and FQNEAQ (reference sequence). CDR3 protein: CASSDGAFFSGANVLTF. CDR3 coding DNA: TGTGCCAGCAGCGACGGGGCTTTCTTCAGTGGGGCCAACGTCCTGACTTTC.

V is TRBV5-4 and J is TRBJ1-1; D is undetermined. The germline V gene has CDR1 SGHNT and CDR2 YYREEE (reference sequence). The CDR3 has 14 amino acids. Between the trimmed V and J ends, which lost 0 bases and 0 bases, there was a span of 6 bases. CDR3 sequence reads: CASSLATLNTEAFF. The CDR3 DNA sequence: TGTGCCAGCAGCTTGGCCACCCTGAACACTGAAGCTTTCTTT.

The J gene is TRBJ1-1, the V gene TRBV5-1; maybe TRBD1 (6 bases). The CDR3 has 13 residues. Germline CDR1 and CDR2: SGHRS and YFSETQ. With 7 bases removed from V and 4 bases from J, the gap between germline ends came to 14 bases. CDR3 in DNA: TGCGCCAGCCAACAGGGAGGATTCACTGAAGCTTTCTTT. Translating it yields CASQQGGFTEAFF.

The V call is TRBV2, the J call TRBJ1-5; D is possibly TRBD1 (5 bases). This CDR3 contains 14 residues. From germline, CDR1 is SNHLY and CDR2 FYNNEI. The V end lost 3 bases, the J end lost 0 bases, and 6 bases lay between the germline ends. The CDR3 sequence: CASSEDISNQPQHF. The CDR3 bases are TGTGCCAGCAGTGAGGACATTAGCAATCAGCCCCAGCATTTT.

The V and J genes are TRBV19 and TRBJ1-2, with 7 bases matching TRBD1. The germline V gene has CDR1 LNHDA and CDR2 SQIVND (reference sequence). The CDR3 has 15 amino acids. Losses at the gene ends were 6 bases for V and 2 bases for J; bases not matched to a gene: 9. The CDR3 coding sequence is TGTGCCAGTAGCCCCAACAGGGGAATGAACTATGGCTACACCTTC. This encodes CASSPNRGMNYGYTF. The entire variable domain, with the rest obtained from reference TRBV19 and TRBJ1-2, is as follows: DGGITQSPKYLFRKEGQNVTLSCEQNLNHDAMYWYRQDPGQGLRLIYYSQIVNDFQKGDIAEGYSVSREKKESFPLTVTSAQKNPTAFYLCASSPNRGMNYGYTFGSGTRLTVV.

The CDR3 bases are TGTGCCAGCAGTAGGGGACAGGGGATCTACGAGCAGTACTTC. It codes for CASSRGQGIYEQYF. The chain links TRBV6-5 to TRBJ2-7, with 10 bases identical to TRBD1. Germline CDR1 is MNHEY and CDR2 is SVGAGI. Trimming cost V 5 bases and J 3 bases; bases outside gene matches: 4. This CDR3 has 14 amino acids.

This clone was recorded once. This rearrangement joins TRBV4-3 to TRBJ2-2; 8 positions agree with TRBD2. The CDR3 is made up of 17 amino acids. CDR1 and CDR2 from the germline V gene are LGHNA and YSLEER. The V and J ends lost 0 bases and 0 bases, in that order; junction bases with no gene match: 3. CDR3: CASSQETSGTNTGELFF. The CDR3 nucleotides read TGCGCCAGCAGCCAAGAAACTAGCGGAACGAACACCGGGGAGCTGTTTTTT.

This rearrangement joins TRBV5-1 to TRBJ1-5, with 9 bases matching TRBD1. The germline CDR1 and CDR2 sequences are SGHRS and YFSETQ. There are 14 residues in the CDR3. V dropped 2 bases and J dropped 5; count of bases not matched to a gene: 2. CDR3 sequence reads: CASSLTGGDQPQHF. The CDR3 DNA follows: TGCGCCAGCAGCTTAACAGGGGGCGATCAGCCCCAGCATTTT.

V usage is TRBV6-6 and J usage is TRBJ2-2; the D gene is possibly TRBD2 (6 bases). Deletions cut 5 bases from V and 5 bases from J, with 15 bases between. The length of the CDR3 is 15 residues. Germline CDR1 reads MNHNY; CDR2 reads SVGAGI (reference sequence). This chain's CDR3 is CASSVGLGRTGELFF. The CDR3 DNA follows: TGTGCCAGCAGTGTCGGGTTAGGGAGGACCGGGGAGCTGTTTTTT.

The rearrangement links TRBV27 to TRBJ2-7; 8 nucleotides align to TRBD2. J lost 0 bases, V lost 7 bases, and 11 bases had no gene match. The CDR3 runs to 16 residues. The V gene's germline CDR1 is MNHEY and CDR2 SMNVEV (reference sequence). The CDR3 is CASILRGGPSSYEQYF. In nucleotides, the CDR3 is TGTGCCAGCATTCTTCGGGGGGGCCCGAGCTCCTACGAGCAGTACTTC.

This sequence joins TRBV27 and TRBJ2-7, with a possible D match to TRBD2 (5 bases). Germline V gives CDR1 MNHEY, CDR2 SMNVEV (reference sequence). Trimming shortened V by 5 bases and J by 3 bases, and 11 bases separated the two germline ends. This CDR3 contains 13 residues. CDR3 in amino acids: CASSPRLNYEQYF. The CDR3, as DNA: TGTGCCAGCAGTCCAAGACTAAACTACGAGCAGTACTTC.

The chain recombines TRBV2 with TRBJ1-3; the D is unclear. Per germline, CDR1 SNHLY and CDR2 FYNNEI. Trimming left V 4 bases short and J 2 bases short, with 6 bases between. CDR3 size: 13 residues. CDR3 sequence (DNA): TGTGCCAGCAGTGCCCCGCCTGGAAACACCATATATTTT. Translated, it gives CASSAPPGNTIYF.

This clone occurred once. The chain recombines TRBV28 with TRBJ1-4; maybe TRBD1 (6 bases). Per germline, CDR1 MDHEN and CDR2 SYDVKM. There are 14 residues in the CDR3. Trimming took off 6 bases at V and 4 bases at J, with 12 bases between the two ends. This CDR3 is CASSPGQINEKLFF. DNA for the CDR3: TGTGCCAGCAGCCCTGGACAGATTAATGAAAAACTGTTTTTT.

This chain uses TRBV6-5 with TRBJ2-1, with D unclear. The CDR3 is 14 amino acids. Germline CDR1 is MNHEY and CDR2 is SVGAGI. V lost 10 bases to trimming and J lost 0 bases, with 13 bases between them. The CDR3 DNA sequence: TGTGCCACCTCCCCTCGCTCCTCCTACAATGAGCAGTTCTTC. Protein sequence: CATSPRSSYNEQFF.

The chain uses TRBV19 and TRBJ2-7; TRBD2 agrees at 7 bases. V shed 0 bases and J 3 bases; nucleotides not matched to a gene: 8. This CDR3 is 16 amino acids long. Germline CDR1 LNHDA, CDR2 SQIVND (reference sequence). CDR3 sequence (DNA): TGTGCCAGTAGTATAGATCTTGGGAGGGGCGGCTACGAGCAGTACTTC. It yields the protein CASSIDLGRGGYEQYF.

This clone was counted a single time. The chain carries TRBV28 and TRBJ2-5; 7 nucleotides agree with TRBD1. Germline CDR1 and CDR2: MDHEN and SYDVKM. J lost 0 bases, V lost 11 bases, and 12 bases had no gene match. CDR3 length equals 15 residues. The DNA of the CDR3 is TGTGCCTTCCCCTGGACAGGCGAACACCAAGAGACCCAGTACTTC. Residues: CAFPWTGEHQETQYF.

Turning to this clone: This CDR3 is also generated by other DNA sequences in the sample. The chain is built from TRBV6-5 and TRBJ2-2, with D unresolved. The CDR3 covers 13 residues. Germline V lookup: CDR1 MNHEY, CDR2 SVGAGI. V was pared by 5 bases and J by 2 bases, with 6 bases between. DNA of the CDR3: TGTGCCAGCAGTCGCCTCAACACCGGGGAGCTGTTTTTT. It specifies CASSRLNTGELFF.